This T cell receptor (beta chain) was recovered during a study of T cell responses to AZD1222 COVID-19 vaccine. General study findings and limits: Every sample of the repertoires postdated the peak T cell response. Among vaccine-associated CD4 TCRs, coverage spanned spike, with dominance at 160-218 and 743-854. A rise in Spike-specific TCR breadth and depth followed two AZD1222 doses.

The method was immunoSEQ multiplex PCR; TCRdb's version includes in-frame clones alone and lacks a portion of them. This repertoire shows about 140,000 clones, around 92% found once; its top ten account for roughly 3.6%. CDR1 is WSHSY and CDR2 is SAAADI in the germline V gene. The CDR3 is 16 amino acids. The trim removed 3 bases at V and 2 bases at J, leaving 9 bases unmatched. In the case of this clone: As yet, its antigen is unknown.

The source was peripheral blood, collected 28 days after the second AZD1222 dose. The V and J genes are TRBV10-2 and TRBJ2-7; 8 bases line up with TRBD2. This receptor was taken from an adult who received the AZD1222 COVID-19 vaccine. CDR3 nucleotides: TGCGCCAGCAGTGATCCAGGGACTAGTAGCACCTACGAGCAGTACTTC. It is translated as CASSDPGTSSTYEQYF.